Each of the 17 T cell receptor beta chains below was sequenced from the same sample in a study of identical twins. TCRdb recomputed calls from the 5' RACE reads with MiXCR, one row per CDR3 protein. The data show some 460,000 distinct CDR3 sequences, with 14% seen just once and about 0.53% held by the top ten. The same data also contributed to another study, on yellow fever vaccine responses in identical twins.

Input material: CD4+ T cells sorted from blood. These receptors came from a woman aged 18-29 years in good health.

Written as DNA, the CDR3 is TGTGCCATCAGTGTTCGCGGACCGGAGGAGACCCAGTACTTC. Its protein product is CAISVRGPEETQYF. The chain carries TRBV10-3 and TRBJ2-5; D ambiguous. CDR1 is ENHRY and CDR2 is SYGVKD in the germline V gene. This CDR3 contains 14 residues. V lost 4 bases, J lost 5 bases, and 14 bases lay in between.

V and J are TRBV6-2 or TRBV6-3 and TRBJ2-2; D may match TRBD1 or TRBD2 (5 bases each). Trimming shortened V by 8 bases and J by 0 bases, and 7 bases separated the two germline ends. The V gene's germline CDR1 is MNHEY and CDR2 SVGEGT. CDR3 size: 13 residues. The DNA for the CDR3 is TGTGCCAGCGGGACCCCGAACACCGGGGAGCTGTTTTTT. Amino acids: CASGTPNTGELFF.

The chain's CDR3 is CASSPGTSGGYGANVLTF. DNA for the CDR3: TGTGCCAGCAGCCCGGGGACTAGCGGGGGCTATGGGGCCAACGTCCTGACTTTC. This chain links TRBV3-1 with TRBJ2-6, with TRBD2 identical over 14 bases. This CDR3 is 18 amino acids long. Germline lookup yields CDR1 LGHDT and CDR2 YNNKEL (reference sequence). V gave up 4 bases and J gave up 3 bases; unmatched junction bases: 5.

The CDR3 spells CASSIGAGDYEQYF. The CDR3 region has the DNA TGTGCCAGTAGTATAGGTGCAGGGGACTACGAGCAGTACTTC. The chain is built from TRBV19 and TRBJ2-7; D possibly corresponds to TRBD1 (6 bases). The CDR3 runs 14 residues. Trimming shortened V by 1 base and J by 3 bases, and 10 bases separated the two germline ends. Per the germline V gene, CDR1 is LNHDA and CDR2 is SQIVND (reference sequence).

At least ten counts were recorded for this clonotype. The J gene is TRBJ1-2, the V gene TRBV21-1. TRBV21-1 is classified as a pseudogene. The CDR3 sequence is 16 residues long. The CDR3 region has the DNA TGTGCCAGCAGCAGAACCCCCGTTGCGGGGGAGGGTGGCTACACCTTC. This sequence encodes CASSRTPVAGEGGYTF.

The rearrangement uses TRBV6-1 and TRBJ2-5; possible D gene TRBD1, 5 bases. The V gene's germline CDR1 is MNHNS and CDR2 SASEGT. The CDR3 runs to 14 residues. Deletions cut 6 bases from V and 6 bases from J, with 17 bases between. DNA for the CDR3: TGTGCCAGCAGGGTGTCTGGGGCCTTAAAGACCCAGTACTTC. Translated, it gives CASRVSGALKTQYF.

The J gene is TRBJ2-7, the V gene TRBV6-1, with 9 bases that match TRBD1. Germline lookup yields CDR1 MNHNS and CDR2 SASEGT. The CDR3 is 14 residues long. Trimming removed 6 bases from V and 1 base from J; junction bases left unmatched: 4. The CDR3 nucleotides are TGTGCCAGCAGAGGGACAGGGACTTCCTACGAGCAGTACTTC. Translation: CASRGTGTSYEQYF.

This sequence joins TRBV7-2 and TRBJ1-2, with 8 bases fitting TRBD1. After removal of 5 bases from V and 8 bases from J, the junction contained 13 bases not matched to a gene. In germline, CDR1 is SGHTA, CDR2 FQGNSA. The CDR3 runs 15 residues. In DNA form, the CDR3 reads TGTGCCAGCAGCGCCACCGGACAGGGCTCTTCAGGCTACACCTTC. Protein sequence: CASSATGQGSSGYTF.

The V and J genes are TRBV5-1 and TRBJ2-7, with 10 bases aligning to TRBD1. The CDR3 sequence is 14 residues long. After removal of 2 bases from V and 5 bases from J, the junction contained 4 bases not matched to a gene. CDR1 is SGHRS, CDR2 YFSETQ, per germline. The CDR3 is CASSFRDRGDEQYF. The CDR3 bases are TGCGCCAGCAGCTTCCGGGACAGGGGTGACGAGCAGTACTTC.

In its sample, this clonotype was seen many times. The rearrangement joins TRBV7-9 to TRBJ1-1; D uncertain. Trimming shortened V by 5 bases and J by 7 bases, and 17 bases separated the two germline ends. This CDR3 comprises 14 residues. Germline-derived CDR1 and CDR2 are SEHNR and FQNEAQ (reference sequence). The CDR3 DNA sequence: TGTGCCAGCAGCCCCCTGGCAGCCGTATATGAAGCTTTCTTT. Protein: CASSPLAAVYEAFF.

This clonotype was found a few times. The CDR3 protein is CASSVGVTGELFF. CDR3 coding DNA: TGTGCCAGCAGCGTAGGGGTCACCGGGGAGCTGTTTTTT. This chain connects TRBV9 to TRBJ2-2; D not certain. Per germline, CDR1 SGDLS and CDR2 YYNGEE. Deletions cut 0 bases from V and 4 bases from J, with 4 bases between. This CDR3 contains 13 residues.

This clonotype has more than one count but fewer than ten. This rearrangement joins TRBV7-2 to TRBJ2-2, with D perhaps TRBD1 (6 bases). Trimming left V 1 base short and J 4 bases short, with 10 bases between. This CDR3 contains 15 residues. The germline CDR1 and CDR2 sequences are SGHTA and FQGNSA. In DNA form, the CDR3 reads TGTGCCAGCAGCTTAGGCAGGGGTTTCACCGGGGAGCTGTTTTTT. Translation: CASSLGRGFTGELFF.

This rearrangement joins TRBV12-5 to TRBJ2-3; 8 positions match TRBD1. Germline CDR1 and CDR2: LGHNT and FRNRAP. J gave up 2 bases and V 1 base, and 2 bases lay outside the gene matches. CDR3 length: 15 residues. The CDR3 nucleotides read TGTGCTAGTGGTTTGGGGGACAGGACCACAGATACGCAGTATTTT. Its protein is CASGLGDRTTDTQYF.

This clonotype has more than one count but fewer than ten. This chain links TRBV20-1 with TRBJ1-6; a possible D gene is TRBD1 (5 bases). The CDR3 is made up of 14 amino acids. Trimming took 6 bases from V and 5 from J, leaving 14 bases between them. Germline loops: CDR1 DFQATT, CDR2 SNEGSKA (reference sequence). The CDR3 sequence is CSARLDRDNSPLHF. CDR3 DNA sequence: TGCAGTGCCAGATTAGACAGAGATAATTCACCCCTCCACTTT.

The chain recombines TRBV20-1 with TRBJ1-1, with D perhaps TRBD1 (5 bases). The CDR3 contains 13 residues. The germline V and J ends were trimmed by 5 bases and 5 bases, with 15 bases remaining between them. The germline V gene has CDR1 DFQATT and CDR2 SNEGSKA (reference sequence). CDR3 nucleotides: TGCAGTGCTGCCCAAGGGGAGGGGACTGAAGCTTTCTTT. Encoded protein: CSAAQGEGTEAFF.

In its sample, this clonotype was seen a few times. The CDR3 sequence is CATSLESTPDTQYF. CDR3 sequence (DNA): TGTGCCACCAGCCTAGAGTCTACTCCAGATACGCAGTATTTT. The chain is built from TRBV15 and TRBJ2-3, with D unresolved. The CDR3 is 14 residues long. The germline V gene has CDR1 LNHNV and CDR2 YYDKDF (reference sequence). The ends were cut back, 5 bases at V and 4 bases at J, with 13 bases in the middle.

This clonotype was seen more than once but under ten times. The rearrangement uses TRBV19 and TRBJ2-1; 12 nucleotides match TRBD2. This CDR3 is built from 15 residues. The J segment lost 9 bases and the V segment lost 6 bases, leaving 9 bases of the junction unmatched. Germline CDR1 LNHDA, CDR2 SQIVND (reference sequence). CDR3 nucleotides: TGTGCCAGTAGGACTAGCGGGGGCCCCAAGGGTGAGCAGTTCTTC. Protein sequence: CASRTSGGPKGEQFF. The entire variable domain, with the rest obtained from reference TRBV19 and TRBJ2-1, is as follows: DGGITQSPKYLFRKEGQNVTLSCEQNLNHDAMYWYRQDPGQGLRLIYYSQIVNDFQKGDIAEGYSVSREKKESFPLTVTSAQKNPTAFYLCASRTSGGPKGEQFFGPGTRLTVL.